This TCR beta chain emerged from a study of regulatory T cells in long-lasting Graves disease. Whole-study findings and limits: Favored gene segments in persistent disease were TRBV28, TRBJ1-2 and TRBJ2-5. Those with persistent Graves' had less TCR diversity than newly diagnosed patients.

Germline CDR1 reads MNHNS; CDR2 reads SASEGT. With 6 bases removed from V and 7 bases from J, the gap between germline ends came to 13 bases. This CDR3 contains 13 residues. Time point indicated: persistent/refractory GD, antithyroid drugs over 5 years with positive TRAb. Construction of the TCR library relied on RNA isolated from PBMCs. Concerning this clonotype itself: As yet, its antigen is unknown.

The TCR beta library used iRepertoire HTBI primers with Arm-PCR amplification of CDR3. Original handling: Segment identification across samples yielded around 64 TRBV and roughly 15 TRBJ segments. MiXCR was run by TCRdb on the multiplex PCR reads, yielding one entry per CDR3 protein. The V and J calls follow TCRdb's processing rather than the paper's. The table records fewer than 450,000 distinct CDR3 sequences, less than 25% of them present only once. The chain uses TRBV6-1 and TRBJ1-5; D remains ambiguous. The TCR comes from a female donor with Graves disease. The sequencing used peripheral blood mononuclear cells (PBMCs), collected when the disease was refractory, from a patient treated with antithyroid drugs. Here the CDR3 DNA reads TGTGCCAGCAGCCCCGTAGGCCAGCAGCCCCAGCATTTT. Its protein product is CASSPVGQQPQHF.